These 27 T cell receptor beta chains came from one sample sequenced in a study of blood T cell repertoires in COVID-19. The protocol was immunoSEQ multiplex PCR, while the TCRdb copy is restricted to in-frame clones and leaves out a portion. Of about 100,000 clones in the sample, roughly 82% were seen once. Sequencing input: peripheral blood. These receptors came from a man aged 60 to 75 with acute or convalescent COVID-19.

In its sample, this clone was seen once. V gene TRBV6-2 or TRBV6-3 combines with J gene TRBJ1-2, with D perhaps matching TRBD1 (6 bases). The CDR3 is made up of 17 amino acids. The V gene's germline CDR1 is MNHEY and CDR2 SVGEGT. V gave up 4 bases and J gave up 4 bases, with 22 bases separating them. CDR3 sequence: CASSSRDILPGGYGYTF. In DNA form, the CDR3 reads TGTGCCAGCAGTTCCCGGGACATCCTACCCGGCGGCTATGGCTACACCTTC.

The chain recombines TRBV2 with TRBJ1-5; 10 bases are a match to TRBD1. Germline values: CDR1 SNHLY, CDR2 FYNNEI. This CDR3 is 14 amino acids long. V gave up 8 bases and J gave up 6 bases; unmatched junction bases: 7. The CDR3 sequence: CASDGQGERQPQHF. CDR3 nucleotide sequence: TGTGCCAGCGACGGACAGGGGGAGCGTCAGCCCCAGCATTTT.

This clone has more than one count but fewer than ten. The chain has TRBV30 and TRBJ1-2; perhaps TRBD1 as D (5 bases). The CDR3 spans 15 residues. Per the germline V gene, CDR1 is GTSNPN and CDR2 is SVGIG (reference sequence). V was cut by 5 bases and J by 7 bases, with 23 bases left in between. The CDR3 bases are TGTGCCTGGGCCAAATGGGAGGGCAGGGCGGGTGGCTACACCTTC. This encodes CAWAKWEGRAGGYTF. Full variable domain (rest looked up from reference TRBV30 and TRBJ1-2): SQTIHQWPATLVQPVGSPLSLECTVEGTSNPNLYWYRQAAGRGLQLLFYSVGIGQISSEVPQNLSASRPQDRQFILSSKKLLLSDSGFYLCAWAKWEGRAGGYTFGSGTRLTVV.

The chain joins TRBV7-2 to TRBJ1-2; the match to TRBD1 covers 7 bases. J gave up 7 bases and V 5 bases, and 4 bases lay outside the gene matches. The V gene's germline CDR1 is SGHTA and CDR2 FQGNSA. This CDR3 is 12 amino acids long. CDR3 residues: CASSADRAGYTF. DNA for the CDR3: TGTGCCAGCAGCGCCGACAGGGCTGGCTACACCTTC.

J is TRBJ1-1 and V is TRBV5-4; the D is unclear. CDR1 is SGHNT, CDR2 YYREEE, per germline (reference sequence). Trimming took off 0 bases at V and 0 bases at J, with 12 bases between the two ends. The CDR3 contains 16 residues. The CDR3 is CASSLGVWELNTEAFF. The CDR3 DNA follows: TGTGCCAGCAGCTTGGGTGTTTGGGAGCTGAACACTGAAGCTTTCTTT.

This chain links TRBV21-1 with TRBJ1-6; the tabulated D call, TRBD1, remains unverified against the DNA. TRBV21-1 is a recognized pseudogene. This CDR3 contains 13 residues. In DNA form, the CDR3 reads TGTGCCAGCACCCGGGACAGAGATTCACCCCTCCACTTT. Protein: CASTRDRDSPLHF.

The chain joins TRBV7-2 to TRBJ2-7; 9 bases fit TRBD1. Germline assignment: CDR1 SGHTA and CDR2 FQGNSA. Losses at the gene ends were 3 bases for V and 3 bases for J; bases not matched to a gene: 6. The CDR3 totals 15 residues. DNA of the CDR3: TGTGCCAGCAGCTTTACAGGGGGCACAGGCTACGAGCAGTACTTC. Encoded protein: CASSFTGGTGYEQYF.

Only one count was recorded for this clone. The rearrangement joins TRBV10-3 to TRBJ2-7; TRBD2 matches at 12 bases. Germline CDR1 ENHRY, CDR2 SYGVKD. V dropped 6 bases and J dropped 7; count of bases not matched to a gene: 25. The CDR3 sequence is 20 residues long. This CDR3 reads CAIRTSGGRSSPTVSGEQYF. As DNA, the CDR3 is TGTGCCATCAGGACTAGCGGGGGCCGATCTTCCCCTACGGTCTCTGGGGAGCAGTACTTC.

The chain carries TRBV5-5 and TRBJ2-2; 8 bases fit TRBD1. CDR1 SGHKS and CDR2 YYEKEE come from the germline V gene (reference sequence). The junction had 21 bases not matched to a gene; V was cut back by 7 bases and J by 4 bases. The CDR3 length is 19 residues. CDR3 loop: CASYPTGQGALFRTGELFF. The CDR3 region has the DNA TGTGCCAGCTATCCCACGGGGCAGGGGGCGTTATTTCGCACCGGGGAGCTGTTTTTT.

The rearrangement links TRBV7-9 to TRBJ2-5; 7 nucleotides agree with TRBD2. The ends lost 1 base at V and 3 bases at J; junction bases unmatched: 2. CDR1 is SEHNR and CDR2 is FQNEAQ in the germline V gene (reference sequence). The CDR3 sequence is 14 residues long. The CDR3 is CASSLVAGEETQYF. CDR3 sequence (DNA): TGTGCCAGCAGCTTAGTCGCGGGGGAAGAGACCCAGTACTTC.

In DNA form, the CDR3 reads TGTGCCAGCAGTGACTCAGGAGGAGAGACCCAGTACTTC. Protein sequence: CASSDSGGETQYF. The chain carries TRBV6-4 and TRBJ2-5, with D maybe TRBD2 (5 bases). The CDR3 covers 13 residues. Germline assignment: CDR1 MRHNA and CDR2 SNTAGT. V was pared by 0 bases and J by 4 bases, with 6 bases between.

The rearrangement uses TRBV5-1 and TRBJ2-2; a possible D gene is TRBD1 (6 bases). The CDR3 sequence is 13 residues long. Per germline, CDR1 SGHRS and CDR2 YFSETQ. With 4 bases removed from V and 5 bases from J, the gap between germline ends came to 9 bases. CDR3 in DNA: TGCGCCAGCAGCCCACAGGGAACCGGGGAGCTGTTTTTT. The encoded protein is CASSPQGTGELFF.

The chain has TRBV19 and TRBJ1-1; 9 bases map to TRBD1. CDR3 length: 15 residues. Germline CDR1 is LNHDA and CDR2 is SQIVND (reference sequence). Trimming removed 7 bases from V and 0 bases from J; junction bases left unmatched: 6. This CDR3 is CASNKQGAMNTEAFF. The CDR3 DNA reads as TGTGCCAGTAATAAACAGGGGGCCATGAACACTGAAGCTTTCTTT.

The chain recombines TRBV5-4 with TRBJ1-6; D is undetermined. V shed 6 bases and J shed 4 bases, with 11 bases lying between them. CDR3 size: 14 residues. Germline lookup yields CDR1 SGHNT and CDR2 YYREEE (reference sequence). As DNA, the CDR3 is TGTGCCAGCACCTCTACAGCTTATAATTCACCCCTCCACTTT. Translating it yields CASTSTAYNSPLHF.

The genes are TRBV11-2 and TRBJ2-2; TRBD1 matches 8 bases. Germline lookup yields CDR1 SGHAT and CDR2 FQNNGV. The CDR3 spans 15 residues. V dropped 5 bases and J dropped 7; count of bases not matched to a gene: 9. DNA of the CDR3: TGTGCCAGCAGCCAAGGACAGGGTCGCGTCGGGGAGCTGTTTTTT. It translates to CASSQGQGRVGELFF.

About this clone: The junction does not match germline at one end; this may be a read error. The rearrangement joins TRBV7-7 to TRBJ2-1; TRBD2 matches 11 bases. CDR1 SSHAT and CDR2 FNYEAQ come from the germline V gene (reference sequence). The CDR3 spans 15 residues. CDR3 DNA: TGTGCTAGCAGCTTTGATAGCGGGAGGGCCGGTGAGCAGTTCTTC. Amino acid sequence: CASSFDSGRAGEQFF.

V and J are TRBV6-2 or TRBV6-3 and TRBJ2-2, with D possibly being TRBD2 (6 bases). CDR1 and CDR2 from the germline V gene are MNHEY and SVGEGT. Trimming took 6 bases from V and 1 from J, leaving 15 bases between them. There are 16 residues in the CDR3. This CDR3 reads CASSFSLGGNTGELFF. CDR3 coding DNA: TGTGCCAGCAGCTTTAGTCTGGGGGGGAACACCGGGGAGCTGTTTTTT.

The chain links TRBV19 to TRBJ2-3, with D maybe TRBD1 (6 bases). The CDR3 length is 18 residues. CDR1 LNHDA and CDR2 SQIVND come from the germline V gene (reference sequence). Trimming removed 0 bases at V and 4 bases at J, with 20 bases between. CDR3 DNA sequence: TGTGCCAGTAGTATAGACCTCACAGGGTGGGGAGCCCCAGATACGCAGTATTTT. This gives the protein CASSIDLTGWGAPDTQYF.

The V and J genes are TRBV28 and TRBJ2-7, with D hard to call. Germline CDR1 and CDR2: MDHEN and SYDVKM. Trimming shortened V by 8 bases and J by 3 bases, and 8 bases separated the two germline ends. The CDR3 contains 11 residues. This chain's CDR3 is CASGPRYEQYF. CDR3 nucleotide sequence: TGTGCCAGCGGGCCTCGCTACGAGCAGTACTTC.

This chain joins TRBV7-9 and TRBJ2-5; TRBD2 aligns across 12 bases. The V gene's germline CDR1 is SEHNR and CDR2 FQNEAQ (reference sequence). The ends lost 1 base at V and 4 bases at J; junction bases unmatched: 10. This CDR3 comprises 18 residues. DNA of the CDR3: TGTGCCAGCAGCTTAGGACTGCTAGCGGGAGGGGAGAGAGAGACCCAGTACTTC. As protein: CASSLGLLAGGERETQYF.

The gene calls are TRBV29-1 and TRBJ2-1, with 12 bases identical to TRBD2. Germline-derived CDR1 and CDR2 are SQVTM and ANQGSEA. J gave up 0 bases and V 3 bases, and 3 bases lay outside the gene matches. The CDR3 is 16 amino acids. As DNA, the CDR3 is TGCAGCGTTGACACTAGCGGGAGGTCCTCCTACAATGAGCAGTTCTTC. Its translation is CSVDTSGRSSYNEQFF.

J is TRBJ2-5 and V is TRBV7-2; TRBD1 matches 11 bases. Germline CDR1 is SGHTA and CDR2 is FQGNSA. The length of the CDR3 is 14 residues. J gave up 5 bases and V 3 bases, and 2 bases lay outside the gene matches. The DNA of the CDR3 is TGTGCCAGCAGCTTGGACAGGGGGCCGGAGACCCAGTACTTC. Its protein product is CASSLDRGPETQYF.

V gene TRBV2 combines with J gene TRBJ2-5, with 14 bases lining up with TRBD2. Looked up from germline, CDR1 is SNHLY and CDR2 is FYNNEI. Trimming took 10 bases from V and 2 from J; bases not matched to a gene: 3. The CDR3 loop spans 14 amino acids. The CDR3 sequence: CATGLAGGQETQYF. CDR3 sequence (DNA): TGTGCCACTGGACTAGCGGGGGGTCAAGAGACCCAGTACTTC.

The rearrangement links TRBV11-3 to TRBJ2-3, with 15 bases matching TRBD2. The CDR3 consists of 18 residues. CDR1 SGHNT and CDR2 YENEEA come from the germline V gene. V shed 2 bases, J shed 5 bases, and the junction held 8 bases outside the gene matches. The DNA of the CDR3 is TGTGCCAGCAGCTTATCGGGACTAGCGGGAGGACGGGGAGATACGCAGTATTTT. Residues: CASSLSGLAGGRGDTQYF.

The V call is TRBV30, the J call TRBJ1-4; no clear D gene. The CDR3 extends over 15 amino acids. V was clipped by 2 bases and J by 5 bases, with 15 bases between them. Germline CDR1 is GTSNPN and CDR2 is SVGIG (reference sequence). CDR3 region: CAWSPGSRSNEKLFF. The CDR3 nucleotides are TGTGCCTGGAGTCCAGGATCCAGGTCGAATGAAAAACTGTTTTTT.

The chain is built from TRBV6-5 and TRBJ2-3; D ambiguous. Trimming took off 5 bases at V and 0 bases at J, with 12 bases between the two ends. CDR1 and CDR2 from the germline V gene are MNHEY and SVGAGI. The CDR3 length is 15 residues. In DNA, the CDR3 is TGTGCCAGCAGTCGCGGTTTTGCTAGCACAGATACGCAGTATTTT. Amino acid sequence: CASSRGFASTDTQYF.

This chain links TRBV7-2 with TRBJ2-7, with 7 positions matching TRBD2. CDR1 and CDR2 (germline): SGHTA, FQGNSA. Trimming removed 5 bases from V and 2 bases from J; junction bases left unmatched: 3. The CDR3 length is 13 residues. In DNA, the CDR3 is TGTGCCAGCAGCCGCGGACTAGCCTACGAGCAGTACTTC. Protein: CASSRGLAYEQYF. Together with reference TRBV7-2 and TRBJ2-7, the CDR3 gives the full variable domain: GAGVSQSPSNKVTEKGKDVELRCDPISGHTALYWYRQSLGQGLEFLIYFQGNSAPDKSGLPSDRFSAERTGGSVSTLTIQRTQQEDSAVYLCASSRGLAYEQYFGPGTRLTVT.